Below, 13 T cell receptor beta chains from the same sample are listed, as sequenced in a study of blood T cells in healthy people across ages. The second PCR ran roughly 6 to 11 cycles with a sample-barcoded 5' primer and J-beta primers. TCRdb itself ran the 5' RACE reads through MiXCR, one entry per CDR3 protein. The sample holds 700,000 to 850,000 distinct CDR3 sequences, about 36% seen once. The sample comprised blood. Receptors originate from a man aged 18 to 30 in good health.

This clonotype occurred a few times. V usage is TRBV11-2 and J usage is TRBJ2-3; TRBD2 matches at 8 bases. Looked up from germline, CDR1 is SGHAT and CDR2 is FQNNGV. CDR3 length: 15 amino acids. V shed 0 bases, J shed 1 base, and the junction held 0 bases outside the gene matches. This CDR3 reads CASSLDGGGTDTQYF. The CDR3 nucleotides are TGTGCCAGCAGCTTAGACGGGGGGGGCACAGATACGCAGTATTTT. The whole variable domain, filled in from reference TRBV11-2 and TRBJ2-3, reads EAGVAQSPRYKIIEKRQSVAFWCNPISGHATLYWYQQILGQGPKLLIQFQNNGVVDDSQLPKDRFSAERLKGVDSTLKIQPAKLEDSAVYLCASSLDGGGTDTQYFGPGTRLTVL.

This chain links TRBV5-6 with TRBJ2-2; 8 bases match TRBD1. The germline V gene encodes CDR1 SGHDT and CDR2 YYEEEE. There are 16 residues in the CDR3. Losses at the gene ends were 5 bases for V and 0 bases for J; bases not matched to a gene: 6. The CDR3 spells CASRLKGQANTGELFF. In DNA, the CDR3 is TGTGCCAGCAGACTCAAGGGACAGGCGAACACCGGGGAGCTGTTTTTT.

The rearrangement joins TRBV20-1 to TRBJ2-4; TRBD1 matches 10 bases. The J call may be incorrect, as the DNA end agrees better with TRBJ2-7. CDR1 is DFQATT and CDR2 is SNEGSKA in the germline V gene (reference sequence). The CDR3 totals 14 residues. The CDR3, as DNA: TGCAGTGCCCAGGTGACAGGGGGCTCGTACGAGCAGTACTTC. Translated, it gives CSAQVTGGSYEQYF.

The chain has TRBV12-3 or TRBV12-4 and TRBJ2-3; D possibly corresponds to TRBD2 (6 bases). Trimming stripped 3 bases from V and 4 bases from J, with 14 bases between. This CDR3 spans 15 amino acids. CDR3 amino acids: CASSFGGGLADTQYF. CDR3 DNA sequence: TGTGCCAGCAGTTTTGGTGGGGGGTTGGCAGATACGCAGTATTTT.

The chain joins TRBV25-1 to TRBJ1-4; no definite D call. The ends were cut back, 0 bases at V and 6 bases at J, with 8 bases in the middle. Germline V CDR1 and CDR2: MGHDK, SYGVNS. This CDR3 comprises 14 residues. This CDR3 is CASSEYGGDEKLFF. The CDR3 nucleotides read TGTGCCAGCAGTGAATACGGAGGTGATGAAAAACTGTTTTTT. Looking up the rest from reference TRBV25-1 and TRBJ1-4 gives the full variable domain: EADIYQTPRYLVIGTGKKITLECSQTMGHDKMYWYQQDPGMELHLIHYSYGVNSTEKGDLSSESTVSRIRTEHFPLTLESARPSHTSQYLCASSEYGGDEKLFFGSGTQLSVL.

V gene TRBV30 combines with J gene TRBJ1-5; TRBD1 aligns across 9 bases. Per germline, CDR1 GTSNPN and CDR2 SVGIG (reference sequence). This CDR3 has 14 residues. Trimming removed 5 bases from V and 2 bases from J; junction bases left unmatched: 4. The CDR3 region is CAWDRGSGNQPQHF. DNA for the CDR3: TGTGCCTGGGACAGGGGGAGCGGCAATCAGCCCCAGCATTTT. Full variable domain (missing parts from reference TRBV30 and TRBJ1-5): SQTIHQWPATLVQPVGSPLSLECTVEGTSNPNLYWYRQAAGRGLQLLFYSVGIGQISSEVPQNLSASRPQDRQFILSSKKLLLSDSGFYLCAWDRGSGNQPQHFGDGTRLSIL.

This clonotype was detected a few times. The chain has TRBV4-3 and TRBJ1-4; no clear D. Germline V gene sequence: CDR1 LGHNA, CDR2 YSLEER. Trimming stripped 0 bases from V and 6 bases from J, with 11 bases between. This CDR3 is 15 amino acids long. The CDR3 region is CASSQDPAAYEKLFF. The CDR3 DNA follows: TGCGCCAGCAGCCAAGATCCGGCAGCCTATGAAAAACTGTTTTTT.

This clonotype occurred many times. The rearrangement links TRBV4-2 to TRBJ1-5, with D possibly being TRBD1 (5 bases). The germline CDR1 and CDR2 sequences are LGHNA and YNFKEQ. V lost 1 base, J lost 6 bases, and 7 bases lay in between. The CDR3 contains 13 residues. The CDR3 sequence: CASSQGGSQPQHF. CDR3 bases: TGTGCCAGCAGCCAAGGGGGGAGTCAGCCCCAGCATTTT.

This clonotype was counted ten times or more. This chain joins TRBV12-3 or TRBV12-4 and TRBJ2-3, with D unresolved. The CDR3 is 15 residues long. V was trimmed by 2 bases and J by 4 bases, leaving 13 bases between them. The CDR3: CASSLIGNDADTQYF. DNA for the CDR3: TGTGCCAGCAGTTTAATAGGGAATGATGCAGATACGCAGTATTTT.

The rearrangement links TRBV29-1 to TRBJ1-1; D gene unclear. CDR1 is SQVTM and CDR2 is ANQGSEA in the germline V gene. The CDR3 extends over 13 amino acids. Trimming took 8 bases from V and 4 from J, leaving 17 bases between them. CDR3 residues: CSSLGEGGTEAFF. CDR3 DNA sequence: TGCAGCTCCCTTGGGGAGGGCGGCACTGAAGCTTTCTTT.

The chain is built from TRBV6-5 and TRBJ2-5; tentative D call: TRBD2 (7 bases). Between the trimmed V and J ends, which lost 7 bases and 11 bases, there was a span of 26 bases. The CDR3 runs to 15 residues. Germline loops: CDR1 MNHEY, CDR2 SVGAGI. CDR3 nucleotide sequence: TGTGCCAGCAAACGGGGGGACACCCACTACAATGAGCAGTACTTC. Translation gives CASKRGDTHYNEQYF.

The chain recombines TRBV14 with TRBJ2-2; D remains unclear. CDR1 SGHDN and CDR2 FVKESK come from the germline V gene. The CDR3 loop spans 15 amino acids. The ends were cut back, 1 base at V and 4 bases at J, with 10 bases in the middle. In DNA form, the CDR3 reads TGTGCCAGCAGCCAAGGGGGTTCGGGCACCGGGGAGCTGTTTTTT. Its translation: CASSQGGSGTGELFF.

The chain couples TRBV6-2 or TRBV6-3 to TRBJ2-3, with D possibly TRBD2 on 5 matching bases. Germline V gene sequence: CDR1 MNHEY, CDR2 SVGEGT. V lost 6 bases to trimming and J lost 2 bases, with 18 bases between them. The CDR3 runs to 16 residues. CDR3: CASREDEGPFTDTQYF. The CDR3 DNA reads as TGTGCCAGCAGGGAGGATGAGGGTCCTTTCACAGATACGCAGTATTTT.